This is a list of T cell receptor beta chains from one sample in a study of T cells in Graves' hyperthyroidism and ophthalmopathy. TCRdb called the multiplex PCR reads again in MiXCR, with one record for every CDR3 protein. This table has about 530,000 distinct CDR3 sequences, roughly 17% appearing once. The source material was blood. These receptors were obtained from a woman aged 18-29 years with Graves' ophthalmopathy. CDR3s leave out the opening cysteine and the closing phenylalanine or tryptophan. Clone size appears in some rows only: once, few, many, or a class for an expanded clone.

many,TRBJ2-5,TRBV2,ATGGGLAGETQY
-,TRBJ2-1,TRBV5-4,ASSGPGLAADGEQF
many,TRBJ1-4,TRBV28,ASSLPTQDEKLF
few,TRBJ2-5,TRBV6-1,ASKKQGSETQY
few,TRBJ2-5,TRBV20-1,SVTPLWDQETQY
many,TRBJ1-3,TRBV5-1,ASSLDGSSGNTIY
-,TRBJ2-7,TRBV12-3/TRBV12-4,ASTGELAGGPYEQY
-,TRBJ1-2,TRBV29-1,SVRGGMTGYT
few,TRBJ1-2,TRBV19,ASSILRDGGGGYT
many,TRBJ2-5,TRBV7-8,ASSSAGMLQY
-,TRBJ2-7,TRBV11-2,ASRSEQGGHEQY
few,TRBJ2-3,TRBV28,ASSPPGREAGDTQY
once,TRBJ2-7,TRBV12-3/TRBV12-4,AISEDYGKGYEQY
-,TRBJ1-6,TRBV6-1,ASTPMYSHSPLH
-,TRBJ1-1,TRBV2,ASSDGQGGITEAF
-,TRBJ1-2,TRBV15,ATSGMTVDTRGYT
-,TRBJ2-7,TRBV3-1,ASSQAPFYEQY
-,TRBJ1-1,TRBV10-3,AISDPDRNSEAF
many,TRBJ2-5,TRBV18,ASSPQGAPGETQY
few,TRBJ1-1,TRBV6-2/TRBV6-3,ASSYSITSEAF
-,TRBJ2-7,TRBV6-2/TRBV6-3,ASSYKGGYEQY
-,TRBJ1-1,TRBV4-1,ASRGTTAPFLNTEAF
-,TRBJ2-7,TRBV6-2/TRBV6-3,ANSYSSPRNEQY
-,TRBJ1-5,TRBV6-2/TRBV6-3,ASYSTGGIQPQH
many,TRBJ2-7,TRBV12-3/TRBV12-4,ASSLKQEQY